The following is a T cell receptor (beta chain) sequence with its context. The antigen is not known. Expressed TCRB transcripts were sequenced because the entire RNA isolate underwent reverse transcription. Average reads for naive, central memory and regulatory T cell samples were several million. TCRdb's copy holds only in-frame clones and misses some; the assay was immunoSEQ multiplex PCR. The sample consists of hundreds of thousands of clones, roughly 17% of them appearing once. The data originate from a study of beta chain features in type 1 diabetes. Study at large: Sorted cells numbering 95 million to 110 million were examined across all samples. Study-wide results and caveats: Small HLA sub-analyses could not settle whether HLA shapes TCRB rearrangement. It was among patients, rather than healthy donors, that naive, central memory and Treg TCRB repertoires appeared more similar.

Germline V lookup: CDR1 LNHDA, CDR2 SQIVND (reference sequence). This CDR3 comprises 13 residues. Trimming removed 4 bases from V and 2 bases from J, with 7 bases in between. The chain carries TRBV19 and TRBJ2-3; D unresolved. The material sequenced was naive CD4+ T cells from blood. This TCR was sampled from a woman younger than 35 in good health. DNA for the CDR3: TGTGCCAGTAGTAGCCCTTTCACAGATACGCAGTATTTT. It yields the protein CASSSPFTDTQYF.